This T cell receptor (beta chain) came from a study of T cell responses to AZD1222 COVID-19 vaccine. Overall study: Researchers grouped second doses given at about 4 or about 12 weeks into one pool.

This table comes from immunoSEQ multiplex PCR, and its TCRdb copy is limited to in-frame clones, with some not included. The data contain over 130,000 clones, approximately 94% of them singletons. The V and J ends lost 7 bases and 0 bases respectively, with 12 bases between them. In germline, CDR1 is MGHDK, CDR2 SYGVNS. This CDR3 is built from 14 residues. Study findings and constraints: Researchers took repertoire samples only after the peak T cell response had come.

A note on this clone: Its antigen is still unknown.

Material: peripheral blood, obtained on day 0 of AZD1222 vaccination. This chain links TRBV25-1 with TRBJ1-1, with D uncertain. The receptor was isolated from an adult in good health. This chain's CDR3 is CASTEWGLNTEAFF. The DNA for the CDR3 is TGTGCCAGCACCGAATGGGGTCTGAACACTGAAGCTTTCTTT.